This T cell receptor beta chain was recorded in a study of blood T cell repertoires in COVID-19. Across the whole study: COVID-19 samples, acute and convalescent, were from the United States, Italy and Spain. PBMCs, B-cell-depleted T cells, or T cells provided the cDNA or gDNA that made up the material.

The length of the CDR3 is 16 residues. The V gene's germline CDR1 is MDHEN and CDR2 SYDVKM. Trimming pared 5 bases from V and 8 bases from J, leaving 22 bases between. Original handling: Nucleated cell number was recorded as an estimate derived from reference gene primer amplification. Sequencing was performed with immunoSEQ multiplex PCR; in TCRdb, only in-frame clones are kept and a portion is missing. The V and J calls and clone size were taken over from that table, and D and trimming were inferred from the DNA. The sample has 210,000 or so clones; 84% are singletons. The chain uses TRBV28 and TRBJ1-5, with D uncertain. The clonotype comes from a human donor in a cohort sampled during active COVID-19. Sequencing was performed on peripheral blood. The CDR3 sequence: CASSQGAIQRREPQHF. CDR3 DNA: TGTGCCAGCAGTCAAGGCGCCATCCAGCGGAGGGAGCCCCAGCATTTT.